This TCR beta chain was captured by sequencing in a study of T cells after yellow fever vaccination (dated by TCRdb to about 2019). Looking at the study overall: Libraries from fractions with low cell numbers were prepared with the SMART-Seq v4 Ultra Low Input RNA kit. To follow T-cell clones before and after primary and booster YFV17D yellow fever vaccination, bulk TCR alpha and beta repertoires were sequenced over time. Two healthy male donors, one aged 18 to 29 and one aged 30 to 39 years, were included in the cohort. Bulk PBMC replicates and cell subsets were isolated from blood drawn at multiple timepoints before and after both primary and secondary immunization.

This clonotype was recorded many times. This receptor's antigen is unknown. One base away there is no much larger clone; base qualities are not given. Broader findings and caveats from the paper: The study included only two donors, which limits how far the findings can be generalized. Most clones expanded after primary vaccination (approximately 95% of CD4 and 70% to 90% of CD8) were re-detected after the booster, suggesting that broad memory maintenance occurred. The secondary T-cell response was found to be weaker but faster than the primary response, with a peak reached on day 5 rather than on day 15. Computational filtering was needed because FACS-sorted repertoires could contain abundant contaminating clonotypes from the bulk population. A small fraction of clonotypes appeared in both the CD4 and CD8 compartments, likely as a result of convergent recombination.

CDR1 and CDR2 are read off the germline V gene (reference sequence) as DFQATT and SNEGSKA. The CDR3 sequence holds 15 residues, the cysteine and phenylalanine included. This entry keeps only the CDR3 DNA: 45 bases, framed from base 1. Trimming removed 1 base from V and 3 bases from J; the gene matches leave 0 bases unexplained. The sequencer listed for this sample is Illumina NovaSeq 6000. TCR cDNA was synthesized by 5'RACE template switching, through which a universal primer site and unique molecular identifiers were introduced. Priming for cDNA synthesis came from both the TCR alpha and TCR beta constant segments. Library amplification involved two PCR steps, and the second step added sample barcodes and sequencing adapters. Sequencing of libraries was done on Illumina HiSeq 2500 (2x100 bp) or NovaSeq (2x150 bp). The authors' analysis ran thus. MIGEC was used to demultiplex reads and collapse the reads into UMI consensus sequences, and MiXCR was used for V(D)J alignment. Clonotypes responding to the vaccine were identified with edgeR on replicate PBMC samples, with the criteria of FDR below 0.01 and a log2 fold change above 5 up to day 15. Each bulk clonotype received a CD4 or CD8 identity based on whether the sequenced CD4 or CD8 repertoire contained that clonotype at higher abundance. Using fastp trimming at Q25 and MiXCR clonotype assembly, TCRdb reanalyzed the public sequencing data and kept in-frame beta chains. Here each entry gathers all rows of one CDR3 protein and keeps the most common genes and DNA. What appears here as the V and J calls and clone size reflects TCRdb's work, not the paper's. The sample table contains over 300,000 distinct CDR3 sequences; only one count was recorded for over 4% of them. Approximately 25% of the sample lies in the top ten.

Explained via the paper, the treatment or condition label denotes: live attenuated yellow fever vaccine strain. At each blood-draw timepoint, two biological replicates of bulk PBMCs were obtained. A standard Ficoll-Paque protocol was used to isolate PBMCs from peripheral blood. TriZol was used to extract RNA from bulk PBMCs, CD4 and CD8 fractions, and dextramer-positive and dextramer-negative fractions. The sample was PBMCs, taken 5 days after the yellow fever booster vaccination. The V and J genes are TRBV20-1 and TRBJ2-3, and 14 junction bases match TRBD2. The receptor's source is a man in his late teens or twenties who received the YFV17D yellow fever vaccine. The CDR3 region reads CSARGTSGGTDTQYF. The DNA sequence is TGCAGTGCTAGAGGGACTAGCGGGGGGACAGATACGCAGTATTTT.